This passage covers 27 T cell receptor beta chains from one sample sequenced in a study of monozygotic twins with inflammatory bowel disease. After re-calling the 5' RACE reads, TCRdb lists one entry per CDR3 protein, DNA absent. The sample includes a few hundred thousand distinct CDR3 sequences. The sequencing input was blood. The receptors were sampled from a human donor with ulcerative colitis or Crohn's disease, or a healthy co-twin of an affected twin (not recorded which).

V is TRBV7-9 and J is TRBJ2-5; TCRdb outputs TRBD2, but without DNA this stays unchecked. Germline V CDR1 and CDR2: SEHNR, FQNEAQ (reference sequence). The CDR3 length is 14 residues. CDR3 sequence reads: CASSHQDSVETQYF.

The CDR3 spells CAISDLQRGNTIYF. The chain combines TRBV10-3 with TRBJ1-3. Germline V gives CDR1 ENHRY, CDR2 SYGVKD. The CDR3 is made up of 14 amino acids.

The chain uses TRBV5-1 and TRBJ1-1; absent DNA, TCRdb's TRBD1 call cannot be checked. CDR3 length: 13 amino acids. CDR1 SGHRS and CDR2 YFSETQ come from the germline V gene. CDR3 sequence reads: CASSSEGYTEAFF.

V usage is TRBV18 and J usage is TRBJ1-2; the TCRdb D gene call, TRBD1, has no DNA to confirm it. CDR1 is KGHSH, CDR2 LQKENI, per germline. The CDR3 runs to 16 residues. CDR3 residues: CASSPLPTGRGRGYTF.

The chain is built from TRBV19 and TRBJ2-2; the TCRdb call, TRBD2, lacks DNA for checking. Germline CDR1 is LNHDA and CDR2 is SQIVND (reference sequence). The CDR3 spans 13 residues. Here the CDR3 reads CATGTTRTGELFF.

The rearrangement links TRBV21-1 to TRBJ2-1; TCRdb picks TRBD1, but there is no DNA to check that call. TRBV21-1 is annotated as a pseudogene. The CDR3 runs 12 residues. The CDR3 reads CASSNDSNEQFF.

V is TRBV7-9 and J is TRBJ1-1; absent DNA, TCRdb's TRBD1 call cannot be checked. CDR1 SEHNR and CDR2 FQNEAQ come from the germline V gene (reference sequence). This CDR3 is built from 14 residues. CDR3 sequence reads: CASSLDSPNTEAFF.

The CDR3 loop reads CASSVGGIGAEAFF. The genes are TRBV9 and TRBJ1-1. The CDR3 length is 14 residues. Germline CDR1 SGDLS, CDR2 YYNGEE.

This chain connects TRBV3-1 to TRBJ2-1; TCRdb lists TRBD1, though no DNA is available to test this call. CDR3 length: 14 amino acids. Germline CDR1 is LGHDT and CDR2 is YNNKEL (reference sequence). The CDR3 protein is CASKQAGVYNEQFF.

This chain connects TRBV5-1 to TRBJ2-5. The CDR3 is 13 amino acids. CDR1 and CDR2 (germline): SGHRS, YFSETQ. CDR3 sequence: CASSYGQQETQYF.

The V call is TRBV29-1, the J call TRBJ2-2; lacking DNA, the TRBD1 call made by TCRdb goes unchecked. This CDR3 is built from 15 residues. Germline CDR1 is SQVTM and CDR2 is ANQGSEA. CDR3 in amino acids: CSVDGTGDMSRELFF.

V is TRBV12-3 or TRBV12-4 and J is TRBJ2-5; TCRdb calls TRBD2, which cannot be checked without DNA. The CDR3 runs to 15 residues. The CDR3: CASRQLAGGTGTQYF.

The chain combines TRBV10-3 with TRBJ1-2; the TCRdb D gene call, TRBD1, has no DNA to confirm it. Germline V gene lookup returns CDR1 ENHRY and CDR2 SYGVKD. This CDR3 has 14 amino acids. The CDR3 sequence: CAISGGAVVYGYTF.

The rearrangement links TRBV14 to TRBJ2-7. The CDR3 totals 15 residues. Germline V lookup: CDR1 SGHDN, CDR2 FVKESK. Here the CDR3 reads CASSQEWANSYEQYF.

This clonotype is deemed medium-sized (0.01 to 0.1%) by its frequency. This sequence joins TRBV4-1 and TRBJ2-4; checking the TCRdb D call of TRBD1 is not possible without DNA. CDR3 size: 20 residues. The germline CDR1 and CDR2 sequences are MGHRA and YSYEKL. The CDR3 reads CASSQDPPGQSFRRGNIQYF.

The chain carries TRBV21-1 and TRBJ1-2; no DNA is available, so the TRBD1 call from TCRdb remains unchecked. TRBV21-1 corresponds to a pseudogene. This CDR3 has 14 amino acids. The CDR3 is CASSKGTGPSGYTF.

The chain joins TRBV5-5 to TRBJ1-5. Germline V lookup: CDR1 SGHKS, CDR2 YYEKEE (reference sequence). The CDR3 is 16 amino acids. CDR3 protein: CASSLEARSTRVSQHF.

The chain couples TRBV28 to TRBJ1-5; without DNA, the TCRdb call of TRBD1 cannot be checked. Per the germline V gene, CDR1 is MDHEN and CDR2 is SYDVKM. CDR3 size: 14 residues. The chain's CDR3 is CASRQPGDGQPQHF.

The chain's CDR3 is CASSPSGRGRDTQYF. The chain is built from TRBV11-2 and TRBJ2-3; TCRdb names TRBD2, which stays unverified in the absence of DNA. Germline V gene lookup returns CDR1 SGHAT and CDR2 FQNNGV. There are 15 residues in the CDR3.

V gene TRBV5-1 combines with J gene TRBJ2-7; TCRdb indicates TRBD2, and absent DNA this call remains unverified. CDR1 is SGHRS and CDR2 is YFSETQ in the germline V gene. This CDR3 is 15 amino acids long. The CDR3 loop reads CASSLLGTSPLEQYF. Full variable domain (missing parts from reference TRBV5-1 and TRBJ2-7): KAGVTQTPRYLIKTRGQQVTLSCSPISGHRSVSWYQQTPGQGLQFLFEYFSETQRNKGNFPGRFSGRQFSNSRSEMNVSTLELGDSALYLCASSLLGTSPLEQYFGPGTRLTVT.

This chain links TRBV5-6 with TRBJ2-1; with no DNA, the TCRdb D assignment of TRBD1 cannot be verified. In germline, CDR1 is SGHDT, CDR2 YYEEEE. The CDR3 sequence is 15 residues long. CDR3 in amino acids: CASQKGRGQYNEQFF.

This CDR3 is CSARGGGKESTEAFF. V gene TRBV20-1 combines with J gene TRBJ1-1; TCRdb reports TRBD1, a call that lacks DNA to check it against. CDR3 length: 15 amino acids. Germline assignment: CDR1 DFQATT and CDR2 SNEGSKA (reference sequence).

The genes are TRBV6-2 or TRBV6-3 and TRBJ2-1; the TCRdb D gene call, TRBD2, has no DNA to confirm it. CDR3 size: 16 residues. From germline, CDR1 is MNHEY and CDR2 SVGEGT. The CDR3: CASSYGGTSGHNEQFF.

J is TRBJ1-4 and V is TRBV29-1. Per the germline V gene, CDR1 is SQVTM and CDR2 is ANQGSEA. CDR3 length: 12 residues. CDR3 loop: CSVVASGEKLFF.

The chain recombines TRBV29-1 with TRBJ1-1; the D gene TCRdb calls, TRBD1, cannot be checked with no DNA. Germline V gene data show CDR1 as SQVTM and CDR2 as ANQGSEA. This CDR3 has 13 amino acids. CDR3 sequence reads: CSVGRGLNTEAFF.

The genes are TRBV25-1 and TRBJ2-2; the D call of TRBD1 rests on TCRdb alone, since no DNA is present to check it. The CDR3 has 15 amino acids. Germline-derived CDR1 and CDR2 are MGHDK and SYGVNS. The CDR3 sequence is CASRSRTGAAGELFF.

This chain joins TRBV20-1 and TRBJ2-2; TCRdb's D call of TRBD1 is untestable without DNA. This CDR3 has 20 residues. Germline V gene data show CDR1 as DFQATT and CDR2 as SNEGSKA (reference sequence). The CDR3 here is CSVSRRAGRLAPLNTGELFF.